The 22 T cell receptor beta chains reported below all come from one sample, sequenced in a study of cytomegalovirus exposure and HLA in healthy donors. Use of 60 Vbeta and 13 Jbeta primers characterized the PCR. TCRdb keeps only in-frame clones here, not all; method: immunoSEQ multiplex PCR. The data contain fewer than 95,000 clones, over 70% of them singletons. The sequenced material came from PBMCs. These receptors were collected from a middle-aged man in good health and CMV-seronegative.

This clone was observed a handful of times. The V call is TRBV27, the J call TRBJ2-3; 12 nucleotides line up with TRBD2. The V segment lost 5 bases and the J segment 2 bases; nucleotides outside the gene matches: 5. The CDR3 consists of 16 residues. From germline, CDR1 is MNHEY and CDR2 SMNVEV (reference sequence). The CDR3 region has the DNA TGTGCCAGCAGTCCACTAGCGGGGGGCCCCACAGATACGCAGTATTTT. It yields the protein CASSPLAGGPTDTQYF.

Written as DNA, the CDR3 is TGTGCCAGCAGCCCCCGGGACAGCCTCGTGGGGGGCTACACCTTC. Protein sequence: CASSPRDSLVGGYTF. The V gene is TRBV9, the J gene TRBJ1-2; 7 bases are shared with TRBD1. Per the germline V gene, CDR1 is SGDLS and CDR2 is YYNGEE. J lost 8 bases, V lost 4 bases, and 14 bases had no gene match. The CDR3 has 15 residues.

This rearrangement joins TRBV4-3 to TRBJ2-2; 8 bases are a match to TRBD1. The V and J ends lost 0 bases and 2 bases, in that order; junction bases with no gene match: 5. CDR1 is LGHNA, CDR2 YSLEER, per germline. The CDR3 spans 17 residues. CDR3 sequence: CASSQDGTGPNTGELFF. The CDR3 DNA reads as TGCGCCAGCAGCCAAGACGGGACAGGACCAAACACCGGGGAGCTGTTTTTT.

V gene TRBV4-2 combines with J gene TRBJ1-6; 8 positions agree with TRBD1. CDR1 is LGHNA, CDR2 YNFKEQ, per germline. The CDR3 is made up of 16 amino acids. The trim removed 0 bases at V and 9 bases at J, leaving 7 bases unmatched. The CDR3 sequence: CASSQESGQGGSPLHF. The CDR3 DNA follows: TGTGCCAGCAGCCAAGAAAGTGGACAGGGAGGTTCACCCCTCCACTTT.

This clone has only one observation. V usage is TRBV28 and J usage is TRBJ1-2; D is unclear. Germline V CDR1 and CDR2: MDHEN, SYDVKM. The CDR3 contains 12 residues. The V and J ends lost 4 bases and 5 bases respectively, with 8 bases between them. The CDR3 here is CASSSAPYGYTF. As DNA, the CDR3 is TGTGCCAGCAGTTCAGCGCCGTATGGCTACACCTTC.

This chain uses TRBV25-1 with TRBJ1-1; TRBD1 aligns across 8 bases. There are 15 residues in the CDR3. Unmatched junction bases numbered 7, after V lost 6 bases and J lost 1 base. Germline CDR1 and CDR2: MGHDK and SYGVNS. The CDR3 bases are TGTGCCAGCAGCAAAGCCGGGACAGGGAACACTGAAGCTTTCTTT. It translates to CASSKAGTGNTEAFF.

This clone has just a few counts. CDR3 DNA sequence: TGCGCCAGCAGCGTAATACTAGCGGGGGACCCCGGGGAGCTGTTTTTT. Residues: CASSVILAGDPGELFF. The chain couples TRBV5-1 to TRBJ2-2, with 11 bases aligning to TRBD2. With 4 bases clipped from V and 6 bases from J, the junction kept 8 bases outside the gene matches. The CDR3 extends over 16 amino acids. Germline CDR1 and CDR2: SGHRS and YFSETQ.

This chain connects TRBV7-2 to TRBJ1-6, with D perhaps matching TRBD1 (5 bases). V was trimmed by 5 bases and J by 7 bases, leaving 9 bases between them. The CDR3 extends over 13 amino acids. From germline, CDR1 is SGHTA and CDR2 FQGNSA. The chain's CDR3 is CASSPNRNSPLHF. CDR3 DNA sequence: TGTGCCAGCAGCCCTAACAGGAATTCACCCCTCCACTTT.

This clone was detected a few times. The V call is TRBV6-5, the J call TRBJ1-1; TRBD1 might be the D (6 bases). The CDR3 consists of 14 residues. The V and J ends lost 7 bases and 3 bases respectively, with 15 bases between them. CDR1 MNHEY and CDR2 SVGAGI come from the germline V gene. For the CDR3, the DNA is TGTGCCAGCACCAAAGGGGGACAAGACACTGAAGCTTTCTTT. Amino acid sequence: CASTKGGQDTEAFF.

As regards this clone: The sample has other DNA sequences that encode this CDR3 too. J is TRBJ2-2 and V is TRBV5-5; D is unclear. V was shortened by 4 bases and J by 3 bases, with 16 bases between the two germline ends. There are 16 residues in the CDR3. Looked up from germline, CDR1 is SGHKS and CDR2 is YYEKEE (reference sequence). CDR3 loop: CASSQVPRLDTGELFF. The CDR3 DNA is TGTGCCAGCAGCCAAGTACCACGGTTGGACACCGGGGAGCTGTTTTTT.

Note on this clone: The conserved final phenylalanine or tryptophan is absent from the CDR3, which likely points to a read error. V and J are TRBV4-2 and TRBJ1-1; D is perhaps TRBD1 (6 bases). Trimming removed 4 bases at V and 1 base at J, with 10 bases between. This CDR3 has 14 residues. Per the germline V gene, CDR1 is LGHNA and CDR2 is YNFKEQ. CDR3 protein: CASSLGQPNTEAFV. The CDR3 coding sequence is TGTGCCAGCAGCCTTGGACAGCCGAACACTGAAGCTTTCGTT.

This clone appeared a single time. This chain connects TRBV5-4 to TRBJ2-2; possibly TRBD2 for D (5 bases). Germline values: CDR1 SGHNT, CDR2 YYREEE (reference sequence). Trimming took 1 base from V and 5 from J, leaving 9 bases between them. The CDR3 has 14 residues. CDR3 in DNA: TGTGCCAGCAGCTTGCCGACGGGGACCGGGGAGCTGTTTTTT. It specifies CASSLPTGTGELFF.

The rearrangement uses TRBV7-5 and TRBJ2-7; the DNA was not compared with TRBD1, the D call given in the table. TRBV7-5 constitutes a pseudogene. The CDR3 is 14 amino acids. CDR3 DNA: TGTGTCAGAAGCCCCCAGGAAATTGTGTACGAGCAGTACTTC. It encodes CVRSPQEIVYEQYF.

This chain links TRBV11-1 with TRBJ2-5; 7 bases line up with TRBD2. The germline gives CDR1 SGHAT, CDR2 FQDESV (reference sequence). J gave up 3 bases and V 5 bases, and 6 bases lay outside the gene matches. This CDR3 contains 14 residues. In nucleotides, the CDR3 is TGTGCCAGCAGCCCCCCGGGGGGAAAAGAGACCCAGTACTTC. As protein: CASSPPGGKETQYF. The whole variable domain, remainder taken from reference TRBV11-1 and TRBJ2-5, is EAEVAQSPRYKITEKSQAVAFWCDPISGHATLYWYRQILGQGPELLVQFQDESVVDDSQLPKDRFSAERLKGVDSTLKIQPAELGDSAMYLCASSPPGGKETQYFGPGTRLLVL.

The V gene is TRBV19, the J gene TRBJ2-1; tentative D call: TRBD1 (5 bases). Trimming took 1 base from V and 0 from J, leaving 13 bases between them. Germline CDR1 LNHDA, CDR2 SQIVND (reference sequence). CDR3 size: 17 residues. Here the CDR3 reads CASSIGAGLSSYNEQFF. The CDR3 bases are TGTGCCAGTAGTATAGGGGCAGGGCTTAGCTCCTACAATGAGCAGTTCTTC.

The chain employs TRBV9 and TRBJ2-3; D remains unclear. V shed 4 bases and J shed 3 bases, with 9 bases lying between them. From germline, CDR1 is SGDLS and CDR2 YYNGEE. This CDR3 has 13 residues. Here the CDR3 reads CASSNDWTDTQYF. The CDR3 DNA is TGTGCCAGCAGCAACGACTGGACAGATACGCAGTATTTT.

The DNA for the CDR3 is TGCGCCAGCAGCCAAGTTGGACAGGGGGCGGAGACCCAGTACTTC. This codes for CASSQVGQGAETQYF. The rearrangement links TRBV4-1 to TRBJ2-5; TRBD1 matches at 11 bases. This CDR3 contains 15 residues. Per the germline V gene, CDR1 is MGHRA and CDR2 is YSYEKL. Trimming removed 1 base from V and 5 bases from J; junction bases left unmatched: 3.

The rearrangement joins TRBV7-3 to TRBJ2-4, with 9 bases identical to TRBD2. This CDR3 has 18 residues. The germline gives CDR1 SGHTA, CDR2 FQGTGA. V shed 5 bases and J 1 base; nucleotides not matched to a gene: 12. The CDR3 loop reads CASSPQAGGPLAKNIQYF. The CDR3 region has the DNA TGTGCCAGCAGCCCCCAGGCGGGGGGGCCATTGGCCAAAAACATTCAGTACTTC.

This clone was picked up one time. The gene calls are TRBV7-7 and TRBJ1-4; 8 bases are shared with TRBD1. The CDR3 is 17 residues long. The V gene end was trimmed by 5 bases and the J gene end by 7 bases; junction bases not matched to a gene: 15. The germline V gene encodes CDR1 SSHAT and CDR2 FNYEAQ (reference sequence). The CDR3 protein is CASSLGPGTGDGEKLFF. CDR3 bases: TGTGCCAGCAGCCTAGGTCCCGGGACAGGTGATGGTGAAAAACTGTTTTTT.

The gene calls are TRBV4-3 and TRBJ2-7; maybe TRBD2 (6 bases). This CDR3 has 16 residues. Germline V gives CDR1 LGHNA, CDR2 YSLEER. V lost 0 bases, J lost 3 bases, and 15 bases lay in between. CDR3 sequence: CASSQERDSRYYEQYF. For the CDR3, the DNA is TGCGCCAGCAGCCAAGAGAGGGACTCCAGATACTACGAGCAGTACTTC.

This clone was seen only once. V is TRBV27 and J is TRBJ2-5; tentative D call: TRBD2 (6 bases). The CDR3 consists of 16 residues. Germline CDR1 and CDR2: MNHEY and SMNVEV (reference sequence). Trimming took off 5 bases at V and 5 bases at J, with 21 bases between the two ends. CDR3 nucleotides: TGTGCCAGCAGTGCCTTGGGACTCCTAATCGGGGAGACCCAGTACTTC. Translation gives CASSALGLLIGETQYF.

This clone is a singleton in its sample. The V call is TRBV7-2, the J call TRBJ2-3; TRBD2 might be the D (6 bases). V shed 4 bases and J shed 2 bases, with 10 bases lying between them. Germline lookup yields CDR1 SGHTA and CDR2 FQGNSA. The CDR3 spans 14 residues. CDR3 nucleotides: TGTGCCAGCAGCTCGGGACTTCACACAGATACGCAGTATTTT. This codes for CASSSGLHTDTQYF.